This TCR beta chain was identified during a study of response to subunit inactivated influenza vaccine. Study observations and caveats: It was suggested by the authors that few new T cells are recruited by each seasonal influenza vaccination.

Germline V gives CDR1 SGHDN, CDR2 FVKESK. Trimming stripped 3 bases from V and 2 bases from J, with 17 bases between. This CDR3 region has 17 residues. One entry per CDR3 protein results from TCRdb running MiXCR on the RT-PCR reads. The sample records 450,000 to 600,000 distinct CDR3 sequences, around 8% being singletons. This clonotype was picked up many times. Its antigen is not identified. The rearrangement links TRBV14 to TRBJ2-1; D is perhaps TRBD2 (6 bases). Here the sequenced sample was PBMCs from blood, taken 23 months after vaccination. This clonotype was obtained from a man between 45 and 75 years old who received an inactivated influenza vaccine. The CDR3 loop is CASSHAPGLGTYNEQFF. The CDR3 DNA reads as TGTGCCAGCAGCCATGCACCGGGACTCGGTACCTACAATGAGCAGTTCTTC.